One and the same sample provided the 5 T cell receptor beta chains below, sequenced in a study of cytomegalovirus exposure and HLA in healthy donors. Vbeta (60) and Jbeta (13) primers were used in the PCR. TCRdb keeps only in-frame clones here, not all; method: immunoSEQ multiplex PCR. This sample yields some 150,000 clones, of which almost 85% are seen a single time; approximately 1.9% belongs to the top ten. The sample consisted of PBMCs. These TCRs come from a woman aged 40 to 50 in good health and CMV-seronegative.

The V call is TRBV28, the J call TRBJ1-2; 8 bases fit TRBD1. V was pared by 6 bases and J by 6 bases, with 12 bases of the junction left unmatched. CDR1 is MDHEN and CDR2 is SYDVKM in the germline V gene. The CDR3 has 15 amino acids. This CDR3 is CASRRTRDRLNGYTF. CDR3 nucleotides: TGTGCCAGCAGACGAACCCGGGACAGGCTTAATGGCTACACCTTC.

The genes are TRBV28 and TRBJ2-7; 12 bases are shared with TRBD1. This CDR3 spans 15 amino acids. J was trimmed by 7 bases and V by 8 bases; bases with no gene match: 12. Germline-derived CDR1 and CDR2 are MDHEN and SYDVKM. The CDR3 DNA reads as TGTGCCAGCTACTCGGGACAGGGGGCATCGCGTGAGCAGTACTTC. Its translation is CASYSGQGASREQYF.

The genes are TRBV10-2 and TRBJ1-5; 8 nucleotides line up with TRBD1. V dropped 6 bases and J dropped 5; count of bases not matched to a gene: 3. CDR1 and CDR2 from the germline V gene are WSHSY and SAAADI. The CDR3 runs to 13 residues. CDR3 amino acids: CASRGQGDQPQHF. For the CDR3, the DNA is TGCGCCAGCAGAGGACAGGGAGATCAGCCCCAGCATTTT.

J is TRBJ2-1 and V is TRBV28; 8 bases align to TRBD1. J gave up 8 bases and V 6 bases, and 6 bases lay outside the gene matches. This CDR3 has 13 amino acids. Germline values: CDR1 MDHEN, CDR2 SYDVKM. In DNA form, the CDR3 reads TGTGCCAGCAGAAGACAGGGGAGCGATGAGCAGTTCTTC. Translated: CASRRQGSDEQFF.

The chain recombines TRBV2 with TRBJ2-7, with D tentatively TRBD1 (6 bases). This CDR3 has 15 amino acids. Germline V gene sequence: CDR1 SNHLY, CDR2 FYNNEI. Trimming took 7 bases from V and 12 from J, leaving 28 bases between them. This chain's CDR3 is CASTTFGDTPGQGYF. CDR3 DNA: TGTGCCAGCACCACTTTTGGGGACACCCCAGGCCAGGGGTACTTC.